Below are 18 T cell receptor beta chains sequenced from a single sample in a study of blood T cell repertoires in COVID-19. Method: immunoSEQ multiplex PCR; TCRdb's copy keeps in-frame clones and lacks some. The sample has over 30,000 clones; around 91% are singletons. Sequencing was performed on peripheral blood. These receptors all come from a man aged 70-80 years with active or convalescent COVID-19.

This clone has a handful of counts. The V and J genes are TRBV5-4 and TRBJ1-4, with 8 bases aligning to TRBD1. Trimming at V came to 1 base and at J to 5 bases, leaving 4 bases not matched to a gene. Germline V lookup: CDR1 SGHNT, CDR2 YYREEE (reference sequence). The CDR3 loop spans 15 amino acids. This CDR3 is CASSLRTGKNEKLFF. The CDR3 nucleotides read TGTGCCAGCAGCTTGCGGACAGGGAAAAATGAAAAACTGTTTTTT.

This chain connects TRBV12-3 or TRBV12-4 to TRBJ1-6, with unresolved D. V gave up 3 bases and J gave up 9 bases, with 9 bases separating them. The CDR3 spans 13 residues. CDR3 nucleotide sequence: TGTGCCAGCAGTTTTCAGTTACGTTCACCCCTCCACTTT. As protein: CASSFQLRSPLHF.

The chain couples TRBV4-1 to TRBJ1-5; 7 positions match TRBD1. The germline V gene has CDR1 MGHRA and CDR2 YSYEKL. Trimming took 4 bases from V and 7 from J; bases not matched to a gene: 7. The CDR3 contains 14 residues. In DNA, the CDR3 is TGCGCCAGCAGCCTGGGGCAGGGGGGACAGCCCCAGCATTTT. It specifies CASSLGQGGQPQHF.

The V call is TRBV18, the J call TRBJ2-7; 7 positions agree with TRBD1. The germline V gene has CDR1 KGHSH and CDR2 LQKENI. V lost 3 bases, J lost 5 bases, and 7 bases stayed unmatched. The CDR3 runs to 14 residues. CDR3 sequence: CASSPRQGVDEQYF. CDR3 nucleotide sequence: TGTGCCAGCTCACCGAGACAGGGTGTGGACGAGCAGTACTTC.

The chain is built from TRBV6-4 and TRBJ2-3; the D gene is possibly TRBD2 (5 bases). CDR1 and CDR2 (germline): MRHNA, SNTAGT. With 3 bases removed from V and 5 bases from J, the gap between germline ends came to 15 bases. The CDR3 covers 15 residues. As DNA, the CDR3 is TGTGCCAGCAGTGATGTGGGTCCCCGGGGAGATACGCAGTATTTT. Amino acids: CASSDVGPRGDTQYF.

This clone has more than one count but fewer than ten. V is TRBV6-6 and J is TRBJ1-1; 12 bases are a match to TRBD1. CDR1 and CDR2 from the germline V gene are MNHNY and SVGAGI (reference sequence). V was clipped by 5 bases and J by 4 bases; unmatched bases: 11. The length of the CDR3 is 17 residues. This CDR3 is CASSLIPGQGAPTEAFF. CDR3 sequence (DNA): TGTGCCAGCAGTCTAATTCCGGGACAGGGGGCCCCCACTGAAGCTTTCTTT.

CDR3 residues: CASSIDQSQPQHF. The CDR3 DNA sequence: TGTGCCAGTAGTATAGATCAGTCTCAGCCCCAGCATTTT. This sequence joins TRBV19 and TRBJ1-5, with no clear D. V was pared by 0 bases and J by 6 bases, with 6 bases between. The germline gives CDR1 LNHDA, CDR2 SQIVND (reference sequence). The CDR3 spans 13 residues.

This clone came up once. This chain joins TRBV2 and TRBJ1-2; 7 bases line up with TRBD1. Unmatched junction bases numbered 5, after V lost 0 bases and J lost 7 bases. The CDR3 runs to 14 residues. From germline, CDR1 is SNHLY and CDR2 FYNNEI. The CDR3 sequence: CASSEARTGLGYTF. Written as DNA, the CDR3 is TGTGCCAGCAGTGAAGCTCGGACAGGTCTTGGCTACACCTTC.

The chain combines TRBV27 with TRBJ1-2; TRBD1 agrees at 11 bases. Germline CDR1 reads MNHEY; CDR2 reads SMNVEV (reference sequence). The V and J ends lost 7 bases and 6 bases, in that order; junction bases with no gene match: 4. This CDR3 is 13 amino acids long. The DNA of the CDR3 is TGTGCCAGCACCTCGGGACAGGGGGATGGCTACACCTTC. Its translation: CASTSGQGDGYTF.

The CDR3 loop reads CASSSNRGPTGELFF. As DNA, the CDR3 is TGTGCCAGCAGTTCCAACAGGGGGCCGACCGGGGAGCTGTTTTTT. The chain is built from TRBV28 and TRBJ2-2; 9 bases agree with TRBD1. Germline CDR1 is MDHEN and CDR2 is SYDVKM. CDR3 length equals 15 residues. V lost 4 bases and J lost 5; bases outside the gene matches: 5.

This chain links TRBV9 with TRBJ2-3; D remains ambiguous. Germline lookup yields CDR1 SGDLS and CDR2 YYNGEE. CDR3 length: 15 amino acids. V lost 0 bases and J 6 bases, leaving 14 bases between the germline ends. CDR3 amino acids: CASSVAPTGGDTQYF. The CDR3 DNA follows: TGTGCCAGCAGCGTAGCGCCCACGGGTGGGGATACGCAGTATTTT.

The chain uses TRBV5-4 and TRBJ1-2; D call uncertain. V was clipped by 4 bases and J by 1 base, with 8 bases between them. Germline V gives CDR1 SGHNT, CDR2 YYREEE (reference sequence). The CDR3 spans 13 residues. Written as DNA, the CDR3 is TGTGCCAGCAGCCAAGGAGTTAACTATGGCTACACCTTC. Translating it yields CASSQGVNYGYTF.

The chain couples TRBV5-1 to TRBJ2-7, with D maybe TRBD1 (6 bases). The CDR3 runs 15 residues. Trimming stripped 7 bases from V and 6 bases from J, with 23 bases between. Germline V CDR1 and CDR2: SGHRS, YFSETQ. CDR3 in DNA: TGCGCCAGCGCTTTAGGTGGCCCAACAGGGCGCGAGCAGTACTTC. It yields the protein CASALGGPTGREQYF.

This clone was detected only once. This rearrangement joins TRBV19 to TRBJ1-2; TRBD1 is a possible D gene (5 bases). The CDR3 length is 16 residues. Trimming took off 3 bases at V and 0 bases at J, with 14 bases between the two ends. The germline V gene has CDR1 LNHDA and CDR2 SQIVND (reference sequence). The CDR3 DNA is TGTGCCAGTAGTATGTTGGGCAGGGAGGCTAACTATGGCTACACCTTC. It codes for CASSMLGREANYGYTF.

The chain combines TRBV10-3 with TRBJ1-5; TRBD1 matches at 8 bases. CDR1 is ENHRY and CDR2 is SYGVKD in the germline V gene. CDR3 length equals 15 residues. The J segment lost 5 bases and the V segment lost 0 bases, leaving 3 bases of the junction unmatched. This CDR3 is CAISESGTGYQPQHF. The CDR3 coding sequence is TGTGCCATCAGTGAGTCGGGGACAGGCTATCAGCCCCAGCATTTT.

The V gene is TRBV5-1, the J gene TRBJ2-2; TRBD1 matches 8 bases. Trimming cost V 7 bases and J 1 base; bases outside gene matches: 3. The CDR3 is 14 residues long. Germline CDR1 SGHRS, CDR2 YFSETQ. As DNA, the CDR3 is TGCGCCAGCGGAGGGACAGGGAACACCGGGGAGCTGTTTTTT. This codes for CASGGTGNTGELFF.

This sequence joins TRBV10-1 and TRBJ1-2; 8 nucleotides line up with TRBD1. The CDR3 is 13 amino acids. V shed 6 bases and J 4 bases; nucleotides not matched to a gene: 4. Germline values: CDR1 WNHNN, CDR2 SYGVQD (reference sequence). CDR3 nucleotide sequence: TGCGCCAGCAGCCCGGACAGGGCCTATGGCTACACCTTC. It is translated as CASSPDRAYGYTF.

This clone has only one observation. The chain is built from TRBV5-1 and TRBJ1-1, with D possibly being TRBD1 (6 bases). V gave up 0 bases and J gave up 5 bases, with 11 bases separating them. CDR1 SGHRS and CDR2 YFSETQ come from the germline V gene. This CDR3 contains 14 residues. The CDR3 spells CASSLVQQGTEAFF. CDR3 nucleotides: TGCGCCAGCAGCTTGGTACAGCAGGGGACTGAAGCTTTCTTT. The entire variable domain, with the rest obtained from reference TRBV5-1 and TRBJ1-1, is as follows: KAGVTQTPRYLIKTRGQQVTLSCSPISGHRSVSWYQQTPGQGLQFLFEYFSETQRNKGNFPGRFSGRQFSNSRSEMNVSTLELGDSALYLCASSLVQQGTEAFFGQGTRLTVV.